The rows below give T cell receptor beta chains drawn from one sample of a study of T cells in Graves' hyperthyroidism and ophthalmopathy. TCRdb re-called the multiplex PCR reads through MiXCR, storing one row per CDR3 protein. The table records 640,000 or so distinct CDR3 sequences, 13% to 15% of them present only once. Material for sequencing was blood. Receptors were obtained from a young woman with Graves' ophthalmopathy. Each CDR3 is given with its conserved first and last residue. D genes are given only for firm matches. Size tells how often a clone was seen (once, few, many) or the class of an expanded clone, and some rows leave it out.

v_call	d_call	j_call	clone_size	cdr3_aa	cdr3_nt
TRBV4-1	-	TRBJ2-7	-	CASSQDTLAWTYEQYF	TGCGCCAGCAGCCAAGATACGCTAGCTTGGACCTACGAGCAGTACTTC
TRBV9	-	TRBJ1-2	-	CASSDGSNYGYTF	TGTGCCAGCAGCGACGGCTCTAACTATGGCTACACCTTC
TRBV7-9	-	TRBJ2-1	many	CASSLAYRQTYNEQFF	TGTGCCAGCAGCTTAGCGTACAGGCAAACTTACAATGAGCAGTTCTTC
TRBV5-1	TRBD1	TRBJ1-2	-	CASSLWGTGAVPDYGYTF	TGCGCCAGCAGCTTGTGGGGGACAGGGGCCGTCCCGGACTATGGCTACACCTTC
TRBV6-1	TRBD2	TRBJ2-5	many	CASRGGRAGETQYF	TGTGCCAGCAGGGGCGGGAGGGCCGGAGAGACCCAGTACTTC
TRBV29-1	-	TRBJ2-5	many	CSGAVNQETQYF	TGCAGCGGGGCAGTTAATCAAGAGACCCAGTACTTC
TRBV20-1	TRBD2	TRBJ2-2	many	CSASTTSGPNTGELFF	TGCAGTGCTTCTACAACTAGCGGACCGAACACCGGGGAGCTGTTTTTT
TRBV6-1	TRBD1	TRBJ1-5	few	CASSDTGEGQPQHF	TGTGCCAGCAGTGACACAGGGGAGGGTCAGCCCCAGCATTTT
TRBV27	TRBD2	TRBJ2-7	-	CASSPGTSGSPYEQYF	TGTGCCAGCAGTCCCGGGACTAGCGGGAGCCCCTACGAGCAGTACTTC
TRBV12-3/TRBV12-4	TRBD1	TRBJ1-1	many	CASITGGFWDTEAFF	TGTGCCAGCATCACAGGGGGCTTTTGGGACACTGAAGCTTTCTTT
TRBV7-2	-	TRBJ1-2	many	CASSSSQGDGYTF	TGTGCCAGCAGCTCGTCACAGGGCGATGGCTACACCTTC
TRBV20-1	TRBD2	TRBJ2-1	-	CSALGTSGVTNEQFF	TGCAGTGCTCTTGGGACTAGCGGGGTTACCAATGAGCAGTTCTTC
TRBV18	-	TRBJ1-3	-	CASSAGGSSGNTIYF	TGTGCCAGCTCAGCAGGCGGCAGCTCTGGAAACACCATATATTTT
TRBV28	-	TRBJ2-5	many	CASSFLVDGTQYF	TGTGCCAGCAGTTTTCTAGTCGATGGGACCCAGTACTTC
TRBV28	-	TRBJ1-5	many	CASSPGTDSQPQHF	TGTGCCAGCAGCCCCGGGACGGACAGTCAGCCCCAGCATTTT
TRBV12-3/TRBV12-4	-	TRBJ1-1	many	CASSPWEASTEAFF	TGTGCCAGCAGTCCATGGGAGGCGAGCACTGAAGCTTTCTTT
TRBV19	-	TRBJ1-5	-	CASSSDRNSNQPQHF	TGTGCCAGTAGTTCGGACAGAAATAGCAATCAGCCCCAGCATTTT
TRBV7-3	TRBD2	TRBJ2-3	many	CASSLLGTSVAKSTDTQYF	TGTGCCAGCAGCTTATTGGGAACTAGCGTGGCGAAGAGCACAGATACGCAGTATTTT
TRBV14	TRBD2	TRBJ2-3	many	CASSESGGTDTQYF	TGTGCCAGCAGCGAGAGCGGGGGCACAGATACGCAGTATTTT
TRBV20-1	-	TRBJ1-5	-	CSARNSNQPQHF	TGCAGTGCTAGAAATAGCAATCAGCCCCAGCATTTT
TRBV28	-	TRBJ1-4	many	CASTSGTGEGEKLFF	TGTGCCAGCACCTCCGGGACCGGGGAAGGGGAAAAACTGTTTTTT
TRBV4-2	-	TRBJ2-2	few	CASSQEQGNTGELFF	TGTGCCAGCAGCCAAGAACAGGGGAACACCGGGGAGCTGTTTTTT